This TCR beta chain was obtained from a study of CD8+ T cells in alopecia areata (dated by TCRdb to between 2017 and 2018). For the wider study: The treated patients took part in an open-label pilot trial in which moderate-to-severe alopecia areata was treated with oral tofacitinib at 5 to 10 mg twice daily. In treated patients, disease severity was measured using the SALT score, which gives the percentage of scalp surface area affected. Tofacitinib was given for 6 to 18 months, followed by 6 months of follow-up off drug to assess delayed response and recurrence. Human TCRbeta sequencing covered scalp tissue and sorted CD4+ and CD8+ peripheral blood T cells from patchy and totalis/universalis alopecia areata patients and healthy controls. RNA was obtained with the PAXgene miRNA kit for fixed scalp, the miRNeasy kit for PBMCs, and the RNeasy kit for mouse skin. Scalp clonality was compared across normal scalp (n=4), patchy alopecia areata scalp (n=8), and alopecia totalis/universalis scalp (n=8). High-throughput TCRbeta sequencing was used to examine T cell clonal expansion in alopecia areata in both the C3H/HeJ mouse model and human patients. TCRbeta CDR3 regions were amplified by immunoSEQ multiplex PCR with 35 Vbeta forward and 13 Jbeta reverse primers. Patients on tofacitinib were biopsied at baseline and after 4 and 24 weeks of treatment, and several of the patients also had a later scalp biopsy. Findings and caveats that apply to the study as a whole: Unlike mouse skin, where gammadelta T cells dominate, normal human skin contains resident alphabeta T cells that get sequenced too, which complicates analysis of the scalp TCR repertoire. Because the treated cohort was small and included a single nonresponder, larger studies are needed to assess links between baseline CD8+ expansion and response. Many expanded lesional clones were found to persist in scalp and blood during tofacitinib treatment, and relapse after treatment cessation may be partly explained by this persistence. Compared with normal scalp, lesional scalp, particularly in alopecia totalis/universalis, had higher clonality and more expanded CD8+ clones, which suggests antigenic drive. Scalp clonality and the number of expanded CD8+ clones among the top 100 scalp clones were significantly decreased by tofacitinib. TCR sequences shared between patients were less clear than in mice, possibly partly because of HLA diversity in the patient population.

Libraries were built with the immunoSEQ multiplex PCR assay. For TCR sequencing, RNA was extracted from every sample and reverse transcribed into cDNA to serve as template. First-strand cDNA was synthesized using SuperScript III with a 2:1 mix of oligo-dT and random hexamers. A synthetic immune receptor repertoire was used to measure amplification bias, and any remaining bias was corrected computationally. The original methods were these. Raw reads were preprocessed to remove errors, and CDR3 was defined by IMGT conventions from the conserved cysteine to phenylalanine. Clonality was computed by normalizing Shannon entropy by log2 of the number of productive unique TCRs and subtracting the result from 1. Whether each scalp clone was CD4 or CD8 was inferred by checking scalp TCRbeta sequences against the CD4 and CD8 repertoires from sorted blood. Drawn from immuneACCESS, this table holds only the in-frame rearrangements with V and J called that TCRdb kept. Clones are partly lost; checked studies trace under half to an unresolved V gene and leave the rest unexplained. V, J and clone size are those of that table, while D and trimming were read from the DNA. The sample includes about 200,000 clones, with more than 50% observed a single time. The ten largest account for just over 1% of the sample.

The sample's time point label is to be understood as: about 25 weeks on oral tofacitinib. The treatment or condition label here, explained by the study, means: oral pan-JAK inhibitor, 5-10 mg twice daily. Peripheral blood and lesional scalp punch biopsies were obtained from patients with alopecia areata. PBMCs were separated by density centrifugation and stained for CD3, CD4 and CD8, after which CD4+ and CD8+ T cells were sorted on a FACSAria. From a lookup of the germline V gene, CDR1 and CDR2 are SNHLY and FYNNEI. The CDR3 holds 14 amino acids from the cysteine to the phenylalanine. Only the CDR3 part of the read is kept: 42 bases, read in frame from the first base. The V end gives up 8 bases and the J end 4 bases, leaving 7 bases in the junction not matched to a gene. This clone occurred once. The target of this receptor is not known. There are no base qualities to consult, and no much larger clone falls within one base.

The V gene is TRBV2 and the J gene is TRBJ1-1; 10 junctional bases match TRBD1. This clonotype was sampled from a human donor with alopecia areata. The material was CD4+ T cells sorted from blood, obtained at week 24, from a patient treated with tofacitinib. For the CDR3, the sequence is CASRIGTGVTEAFF. The DNA sequence is TGTGCCAGCCGGATAGGGACAGGGGTCACTGAAGCTTTCTTT.